Sequencing of this T cell receptor beta chain was carried out in a study of cytomegalovirus exposure and HLA in healthy donors. Study details: An early release of data contained around 80 million unique TCRs, which came from HLA-typed donors.

PCR primers comprised 60 Vbeta and 13 Jbeta primers. Profiled with immunoSEQ multiplex PCR; TCRdb holds only in-frame clones, not every one. This table holds around 170,000 clones, more than 75% found once. Study-wide results and limits: In vitro data verified a few CMV-associated chains as specific for CMV antigens. Previous analysis showed most TCR beta V segments were productive about 90% or about 30% of the time. It was approximately 160 TCR beta chains that were listed as cytomegalovirus-associated.

This clone showed up just a few times. What it recognizes is unknown. The sequencing sample was made of PBMCs. The receptor's source is a woman in her forties or fifties in good health and CMV-seropositive.

The CDR3 nucleotides are TGTGCCAGCAGCTTAACTCCGAGCGGGAACACTGAAGCTTTCTTT. Translating it yields CASSLTPSGNTEAFF. The V call is TRBV7-9, the J call TRBJ1-1; D unclear. The germline gives CDR1 SEHNR, CDR2 FQNEAQ (reference sequence). Trimming shortened V by 2 bases and J by 1 base, and 11 bases separated the two germline ends. The CDR3 runs to 15 residues.